Listed here are 25 T cell receptor beta chains from one sample, sequenced in a study of technical replicates of blood from a handful of donors. Clones were sequenced by immunoSEQ multiplex PCR, and TCRdb holds only the in-frame ones, with some missing. The sample carries tens of thousands of clones, 85% to 95% recorded once. Sample: T cells isolated from PBMCs. These TCRs come from a human donor in good health.

The chain uses TRBV5-1 and TRBJ2-4; 7 positions match TRBD1. This CDR3 has 15 residues. J was trimmed by 6 bases and V by 4 bases; bases with no gene match: 10. The germline CDR1 and CDR2 sequences are SGHRS and YFSETQ. CDR3 nucleotides: TGCGCCAGCAGCCGAAATGGGACAGCGCGAAACATTCAGTACTTC. Its translation: CASSRNGTARNIQYF.

This chain links TRBV7-8 with TRBJ1-6; maybe TRBD1 (6 bases). Germline V gene data show CDR1 as SGHVS and CDR2 as FQNEAQ. The CDR3 is 16 residues long. The V end was cut by 4 bases, the J end by 6 bases, with 16 bases between. CDR3 coding DNA: TGTGCCAGCAGCTGGGGTCGGGCGGGGGCTAATTCACCCCTCCACTTT. Its protein product is CASSWGRAGANSPLHF.

This rearrangement joins TRBV19 to TRBJ2-1, with 12 bases fitting TRBD2. The CDR3 length is 17 residues. CDR1 and CDR2 (germline): LNHDA, SQIVND (reference sequence). The ends lost 3 bases at V and 1 base at J; junction bases unmatched: 4. CDR3 protein: CASSILAGGMSYNEQFF. The CDR3, as DNA: TGTGCCAGTAGTATTCTAGCGGGAGGGATGTCCTACAATGAGCAGTTCTTC.

The rearrangement joins TRBV27 to TRBJ2-7; perhaps TRBD2 as D (6 bases). The CDR3 spans 14 residues. V shed 6 bases and J shed 3 bases, with 15 bases lying between them. The germline V gene has CDR1 MNHEY and CDR2 SMNVEV (reference sequence). The CDR3 is CASSVGRGSYEQYF. The CDR3 DNA reads as TGTGCCAGCAGCGTTGGTCGGGGGAGCTACGAGCAGTACTTC.

Concerning this clone: Different DNA sequences within this sample yield the same CDR3. The J gene is TRBJ1-1, the V gene TRBV4-1; TRBD1 agrees at 7 bases. Per the germline V gene, CDR1 is MGHRA and CDR2 is YSYEKL. Germline trimming cut 1 base from V and 5 bases from J; bases unmatched to any gene: 4. The CDR3 length is 14 residues. The CDR3 loop is CASSQGQGGTEAFF. CDR3 DNA: TGCGCCAGCAGCCAAGGACAGGGAGGTACTGAAGCTTTCTTT.

The V gene is TRBV18, the J gene TRBJ1-4; 7 nucleotides align to TRBD1. V lost 4 bases, J lost 8 bases, and 16 bases stayed unmatched. The germline CDR1 and CDR2 sequences are KGHSH and LQKENI. This CDR3 region has 17 residues. CDR3 sequence reads: CASSRVTGLRGEEKLFF. In nucleotides, the CDR3 is TGTGCCAGCTCACGAGTGACAGGGCTTCGCGGGGAAGAAAAACTGTTTTTT. The whole variable domain, filled in from reference TRBV18 and TRBJ1-4, reads NAGVMQNPRHLVRRRGQEARLRCSPMKGHSHVYWYRQLPEEGLKFMVYLQKENIIDESGMPKERFSAEFPKEGPSILRIQQVVRGDSAAYFCASSRVTGLRGEEKLFFGSGTQLSVL.

The chain has TRBV6-6 and TRBJ1-5; weak D call: TRBD1 (6 bases). The length of the CDR3 is 13 residues. Germline V gene sequence: CDR1 MNHNY, CDR2 SVGAGI (reference sequence). Trimming took 6 bases from V and 4 from J, leaving 10 bases between them. The CDR3 region has the DNA TGTGCCAGCAGATTACAGGGAAATCAGCCCCAGCATTTT. It yields the protein CASRLQGNQPQHF.

V and J are TRBV9 and TRBJ2-5; 7 nucleotides line up with TRBD1. Germline CDR1 SGDLS, CDR2 YYNGEE. V lost 0 bases and J lost 5; bases outside the gene matches: 10. CDR3 size: 16 residues. The CDR3 region is CASSVAWDSPRETQYF. The CDR3 DNA reads as TGTGCCAGCAGCGTAGCTTGGGACAGTCCACGGGAGACCCAGTACTTC.

This clone was seen a single time. The gene calls are TRBV2 and TRBJ2-7; D gene unclear. The CDR3 sequence is 12 residues long. Trimming took 4 bases from V and 6 from J, leaving 10 bases between them. Germline V gene sequence: CDR1 SNHLY, CDR2 FYNNEI. As DNA, the CDR3 is TGTGCCAGCAGTGTTGTGAGTTCCGAGCAGTACTTC. It codes for CASSVVSSEQYF.

This clone was recorded once. The chain employs TRBV9 and TRBJ1-4; 10 bases agree with TRBD1. Germline V lookup: CDR1 SGDLS, CDR2 YYNGEE. The V and J ends lost 3 bases and 7 bases, in that order; junction bases with no gene match: 3. This CDR3 contains 14 residues. CDR3: CASSGGQGSEKLFF. The CDR3 DNA is TGTGCCAGCAGCGGGGGACAGGGGAGTGAAAAACTGTTTTTT.

J is TRBJ2-5 and V is TRBV10-3; tentative D call: TRBD1 (5 bases). V lost 6 bases to trimming and J lost 5 bases, with 13 bases between them. The germline V gene encodes CDR1 ENHRY and CDR2 SYGVKD. The CDR3 contains 13 residues. This CDR3 reads CAIRQGSQETQYF. As DNA, the CDR3 is TGTGCCATCAGGCAGGGTAGTCAGGAGACCCAGTACTTC.

The chain carries TRBV4-1 and TRBJ2-7; D unresolved. The germline V and J ends were trimmed by 1 base and 0 bases, with 7 bases remaining between them. Germline values: CDR1 MGHRA, CDR2 YSYEKL. The CDR3 length is 14 residues. In DNA form, the CDR3 reads TGCGCCAGCAGCCAAGTTGACACCTCCTACGAGCAGTACTTC. This codes for CASSQVDTSYEQYF.

This clone was detected only a few times. The V and J genes are TRBV4-2 and TRBJ2-5; 15 positions match TRBD2. The CDR3 extends over 17 amino acids. From germline, CDR1 is LGHNA and CDR2 YNFKEQ. After removal of 3 bases from V and 2 bases from J, the junction contained 4 bases not matched to a gene. The CDR3 spells CASSQGGLAGGQETQYF. The CDR3, as DNA: TGTGCCAGCAGCCAGGGTGGACTAGCGGGAGGGCAAGAGACCCAGTACTTC.

This chain joins TRBV10-3 and TRBJ2-5; the D gene is possibly TRBD2 (5 bases). The CDR3 is 15 amino acids. CDR1 and CDR2 (germline): ENHRY, SYGVKD. V was cut by 3 bases and J by 3 bases, with 14 bases left in between. This CDR3 reads CAISDSVVGKETQYF. The CDR3 bases are TGTGCCATCAGTGACTCGGTGGTCGGGAAAGAGACCCAGTACTTC.

This chain uses TRBV5-6 with TRBJ1-4, with a tentative D call TRBD1 (5 bases). This CDR3 comprises 16 residues. Trimming removed 1 base at V and 5 bases at J, with 15 bases between. Per the germline V gene, CDR1 is SGHDT and CDR2 is YYEEEE. The CDR3 DNA reads as TGTGCCAGCAGCTTGACAGGTTTGACCGGAAATGAAAAACTGTTTTTT. This translates into CASSLTGLTGNEKLFF. The full variable domain, with the rest looked up from reference TRBV5-6 and TRBJ1-4, is DAGVTQSPTHLIKTRGQQVTLRCSPKSGHDTVSWYQQALGQGPQFIFQYYEEEERQRGNFPDRFSGHQFPNYSSELNVNALLLGDSALYLCASSLTGLTGNEKLFFGSGTQLSVL.

The chain combines TRBV6-6 with TRBJ1-1; 10 bases are a match to TRBD1. The germline V gene has CDR1 MNHNY and CDR2 SVGAGI (reference sequence). V shed 3 bases and J 1 base; nucleotides not matched to a gene: 5. This CDR3 has 16 residues. DNA of the CDR3: TGTGCCAGCAGTTATCGGACAGGGGGGTCGAACACTGAAGCTTTCTTT. Translated, it gives CASSYRTGGSNTEAFF.

The chain recombines TRBV4-1 with TRBJ2-7; D gene uncertain. The ends were cut back, 4 bases at V and 3 bases at J, with 16 bases in the middle. The length of the CDR3 is 15 residues. Germline lookup yields CDR1 MGHRA and CDR2 YSYEKL. The CDR3 protein is CASSLDPAGSYEQYF. DNA for the CDR3: TGCGCCAGCAGCCTCGACCCCGCAGGAAGCTACGAGCAGTACTTC.

In this sample, this clone turned up once. The chain recombines TRBV10-3 with TRBJ2-7, with 7 positions matching TRBD2. The CDR3 runs to 16 residues. V gave up 3 bases and J gave up 2 bases; unmatched junction bases: 10. Germline V gene data show CDR1 as ENHRY and CDR2 as SYGVKD. The CDR3 loop reads CAISDPSSGAAYEQYF. Here the CDR3 DNA reads TGTGCCATCAGTGACCCCTCTAGCGGAGCAGCCTACGAGCAGTACTTC.

CDR3 nucleotides: TGCGCCAGCAGCCAAGTGGGGAGGGGGTACTTAAACATTCAGTACTTC. This codes for CASSQVGRGYLNIQYF. The chain has TRBV4-1 and TRBJ2-4, with a possible D match to TRBD2 (7 bases). CDR1 and CDR2 from the germline V gene are MGHRA and YSYEKL. The V end was cut by 1 base, the J end by 6 bases, with 16 bases between. The CDR3 loop spans 16 amino acids.

J is TRBJ2-6 and V is TRBV19; possibly TRBD1 for D (5 bases). With 6 bases removed from V and 1 base from J, the gap between germline ends came to 10 bases. Germline assignment: CDR1 LNHDA and CDR2 SQIVND (reference sequence). The CDR3 length is 15 residues. The CDR3 protein is CASRIKGSGANVLTF. The CDR3 region has the DNA TGTGCCAGTAGGATAAAGGGGTCTGGGGCCAACGTCCTGACTTTC.

The genes are TRBV28 and TRBJ1-5; 7 positions agree with TRBD1. The CDR3 is 15 amino acids. The trim removed 7 bases at V and 4 bases at J, leaving 10 bases unmatched. The germline gives CDR1 MDHEN, CDR2 SYDVKM. For the CDR3, the DNA is TGTGCCAGCAAATTACAGGGGATGGGAAATCAGCCCCAGCATTTT. It encodes CASKLQGMGNQPQHF.

The CDR3 sequence is CAWSDYPDRRAQHF. DNA for the CDR3: TGTGCCTGGAGCGACTACCCGGACAGGCGGGCCCAGCATTTT. The chain joins TRBV30 to TRBJ1-5, with 7 bases lining up with TRBD1. Looked up from germline, CDR1 is GTSNPN and CDR2 is SVGIG (reference sequence). This CDR3 contains 14 residues. Unmatched junction bases numbered 13, after V lost 3 bases and J lost 11 bases.

The chain is built from TRBV29-1 and TRBJ2-3, with 8 nucleotides matching TRBD1. The CDR3 loop spans 16 amino acids. Germline CDR1 is SQVTM and CDR2 is ANQGSEA. V lost 7 bases to trimming and J lost 1 base; unmatched junction nucleotides: 13. The CDR3, as DNA: TGCAGCGCCCCGGACAGGGAAAACGTCCGCACAGATACGCAGTATTTT. It yields the protein CSAPDRENVRTDTQYF.

In its sample, this clone was seen a few times. The CDR3 nucleotides are TGTGCCAGCAGCTTAACGGGGGGGAACACTGAAGCTTTCTTT. Translated: CASSLTGGNTEAFF. This sequence joins TRBV7-3 and TRBJ1-1, with D possibly being TRBD1 (5 bases). CDR3 size: 14 residues. The V gene lost 0 bases and the J gene lost 1 base, with 6 bases spanning the gap. Germline-derived CDR1 and CDR2 are SGHTA and FQGTGA.

The chain links TRBV6-5 to TRBJ1-2, with 7 bases aligning to TRBD1. Germline CDR1 is MNHEY and CDR2 is SVGAGI. This CDR3 spans 15 amino acids. Unmatched junction bases numbered 3, after V lost 1 base and J lost 1 base. In nucleotides, the CDR3 is TGTGCCAGCAGTTACTTTACAGGGGTTAACTATGGCTACACCTTC. Translated, it gives CASSYFTGVNYGYTF.